The 21 T cell receptor beta chains listed next were all sequenced from one sample in a study of breast tumors, draining lymph nodes, adjacent tissues. In TCRdb, the multiplex PCR reads were re-called with MiXCR into one record per CDR3 protein. The data hold 10,000 to 15,000 distinct CDR3 sequences, with roughly three quarters observed a single time. The sequenced sample consisted of tumor-adjacent breast tissue. All receptors come from a female donor with breast cancer. Some clones in this sample may be carry-over from other donors' samples.

This clonotype appeared once. The chain carries TRBV4-1 and TRBJ2-5; perhaps TRBD2 as D (6 bases). This CDR3 is built from 15 residues. The germline V gene has CDR1 MGHRA and CDR2 YSYEKL. V dropped 0 bases and J dropped 6 bases, with 14 bases sitting between them. CDR3 residues: CASSQDWAGGKTQYF. Written as DNA, the CDR3 is TGCGCCAGCAGCCAAGATTGGGCAGGAGGGAAGACCCAGTACTTC.

The chain couples TRBV29-1 to TRBJ2-1; 9 nucleotides agree with TRBD2. CDR3 length: 14 amino acids. CDR1 SQVTM and CDR2 ANQGSEA come from the germline V gene. The V and J ends lost 6 bases and 5 bases, in that order; junction bases with no gene match: 8. CDR3 sequence: CSVELAGWDNEQFF. In nucleotides, the CDR3 is TGCAGCGTCGAACTAGCGGGCTGGGACAATGAGCAGTTCTTC.

The gene calls are TRBV19 and TRBJ2-7, with TRBD2 identical over 7 bases. CDR1 and CDR2 (germline): LNHDA, SQIVND (reference sequence). The CDR3 has 14 amino acids. V was clipped by 4 bases and J by 0 bases; unmatched bases: 3. The CDR3 reads CASSTSGNSYEQYF. The CDR3 DNA reads TGTGCCAGTAGTACGAGCGGGAACTCCTACGAGCAGTACTTC. The full variable domain, completed using reference TRBV19 and TRBJ2-7, is DGGITQSPKYLFRKEGQNVTLSCEQNLNHDAMYWYRQDPGQGLRLIYYSQIVNDFQKGDIAEGYSVSREKKESFPLTVTSAQKNPTAFYLCASSTSGNSYEQYFGPGTRLTVT.

The chain uses TRBV15 and TRBJ2-5; D may match TRBD1 or TRBD2 (6 bases each). CDR1 LNHNV and CDR2 YYDKDF come from the germline V gene (reference sequence). The CDR3 sequence is 15 residues long. V was clipped by 0 bases and J by 4 bases, with 12 bases between them. CDR3 residues: CATSRDVGGLETQYF. The DNA of the CDR3 is TGTGCCACCAGCAGAGATGTGGGGGGCCTAGAGACCCAGTACTTC.

The table lists this clonotype with many counts. This chain connects TRBV7-2 to TRBJ1-5; D uncertain. The CDR3 spans 15 residues. V shed 2 bases and J shed 5 bases, with 13 bases lying between them. The germline gives CDR1 SGHTA, CDR2 FQGNSA. CDR3 coding DNA: TGTGCCAGCAGCTTATTCCCAGGTTCCCATCAGCCCCAGCATTTT. Protein product: CASSLFPGSHQPQHF.

This clonotype has just a few counts. This chain uses TRBV15 with TRBJ2-5; D unresolved. V was clipped by 0 bases and J by 4 bases, with 12 bases between them. Per germline, CDR1 LNHNV and CDR2 YYDKDF (reference sequence). The CDR3 runs to 15 residues. Here the CDR3 reads CATSRDDLVRETQYF. The CDR3 DNA sequence: TGTGCCACCAGCAGAGATGATCTGGTTCGAGAGACCCAGTACTTC.

This clonotype showed up many times. The J gene is TRBJ1-5, the V gene TRBV5-6, with 7 nucleotides matching TRBD1. With V trimmed by 3 bases and J by 1 base, 1 base remained unmatched. The CDR3 has 14 amino acids. The germline V gene encodes CDR1 SGHDT and CDR2 YYEEEE. The CDR3 protein is CASSWGQSNQPQHF. CDR3 DNA sequence: TGTGCCAGCAGCTGGGGACAGAGCAATCAGCCCCAGCATTTT.

The V gene is TRBV4-2, the J gene TRBJ2-1; D is perhaps TRBD1 (6 bases). Per the germline V gene, CDR1 is LGHNA and CDR2 is YNFKEQ. The ends were cut back, 7 bases at V and 3 bases at J, with 16 bases in the middle. The CDR3 totals 15 residues. CDR3 DNA sequence: TGTGCCAGCACCCCAGGGGAAGGGGACTACAATGAGCAGTTCTTC. Encoded protein: CASTPGEGDYNEQFF.

V usage is TRBV10-3 and J usage is TRBJ2-1, with D possibly being TRBD1 (5 bases). This CDR3 comprises 13 residues. The V and J ends lost 6 bases and 2 bases respectively, with 8 bases between them. Per the germline V gene, CDR1 is ENHRY and CDR2 is SYGVKD. Here the CDR3 DNA reads TGTGCCATCAGGGACACAGCCTACAATGAGCAGTTCTTC. Translation: CAIRDTAYNEQFF.

CDR3 nucleotide sequence: TGTGCCAGCAGTTACTCGTCCTTAGCGGGAGTCAGTTATGAGCAGTTCTTC. This sequence encodes CASSYSSLAGVSYEQFF. V usage is TRBV6-5 and J usage is TRBJ2-1; the match to TRBD2 covers 9 bases. The CDR3 is 17 amino acids. Germline lookup yields CDR1 MNHEY and CDR2 SVGAGI. The ends lost 0 bases at V and 8 bases at J; junction bases unmatched: 11.

In this sample, this clonotype is medium-sized. This chain links TRBV4-1 with TRBJ1-6, with D possibly being TRBD1 (5 bases). V lost 2 bases to trimming and J lost 5 bases, with 10 bases between them. This CDR3 comprises 15 residues. CDR1 MGHRA and CDR2 YSYEKL come from the germline V gene. DNA of the CDR3: TGCGCCAGCAGCCAACGGGACGGTCATAATTCACCCCTCCACTTT. Translation gives CASSQRDGHNSPLHF.

This clonotype was picked up many times. V usage is TRBV2 and J usage is TRBJ2-5; TRBD2 is a possible D gene (5 bases). Per the germline V gene, CDR1 is SNHLY and CDR2 is FYNNEI. This CDR3 is built from 13 residues. Trimming removed 1 base at V and 7 bases at J, with 10 bases between. CDR3: CASSEDLGGTQYF. CDR3 sequence (DNA): TGTGCCAGCAGTGAAGATTTAGGAGGGACCCAGTACTTC.

The V and J genes are TRBV4-3 and TRBJ1-2; 9 nucleotides match TRBD1. CDR3 size: 14 residues. Germline CDR1 and CDR2: LGHNA and YSLEER. Trimming took 0 bases from V and 4 from J; bases not matched to a gene: 0. CDR3 coding DNA: TGCGCCAGCAGCCAAGAGACAGGGGGCTATGGCTACACCTTC. Amino acid sequence: CASSQETGGYGYTF.

As regards this clonotype: A junction end diverges from the germline sequence, so it may reflect a read error. V and J are TRBV5-1 and TRBJ2-7; D might be TRBD1 (5 bases). This CDR3 comprises 14 residues. Looked up from germline, CDR1 is SGHRS and CDR2 is YFSETQ. CDR3 sequence: CASSLAGIGSEQYF. The CDR3 DNA follows: TGTGCCAGCAGCTTGGCAGGGATAGGTAGCGAGCAGTACTTC.

The chain recombines TRBV7-2 with TRBJ1-6; 7 nucleotides match TRBD1. CDR3 size: 14 residues. Trimming took 5 bases from V and 6 from J; bases not matched to a gene: 4. Germline V CDR1 and CDR2: SGHTA, FQGNSA. This CDR3 reads CASSRGTVNSPLHF. CDR3 nucleotides: TGTGCCAGCAGCCGTGGGACAGTTAATTCACCCCTCCACTTT.

The genes are TRBV2 and TRBJ1-2; D not certain. The CDR3 loop spans 12 amino acids. Germline assignment: CDR1 SNHLY and CDR2 FYNNEI. Trimming removed 4 bases from V and 7 bases from J, with 10 bases in between. CDR3 nucleotides: TGTGCCAGCAGTGGCCAGGAGGGTGGCTACACCTTC. Translation: CASSGQEGGYTF.

By proportion, this clonotype is medium-sized. The rearrangement links TRBV20-1 to TRBJ2-7; TRBD2 matches at 7 bases. CDR1 DFQATT and CDR2 SNEGSKA come from the germline V gene (reference sequence). V shed 5 bases and J 5 bases; nucleotides not matched to a gene: 9. CDR3 length equals 13 residues. The CDR3 region has the DNA TGCAGTGCTTTACACGGGACTATGGACGAGCAGTACTTC. Protein sequence: CSALHGTMDEQYF.

The chain recombines TRBV20-1 with TRBJ2-7; D is ambiguous. Deletions cut 0 bases from V and 2 bases from J, with 11 bases between. This CDR3 comprises 14 residues. The germline V gene has CDR1 DFQATT and CDR2 SNEGSKA (reference sequence). DNA of the CDR3: TGCAGTGCTAGAGATTGGCAGAAGCCCTACGAGCAGTACTTC. Its protein is CSARDWQKPYEQYF.

This chain joins TRBV24-1 and TRBJ2-1, with D perhaps TRBD1 (5 bases). Trimming cost V 5 bases and J 0 bases, with 22 bases left between them. Germline lookup yields CDR1 KGHDR and CDR2 SFDVKD. The CDR3 has 19 amino acids. The CDR3 loop reads CATSGSPGLSVSSYNEQFF. Written as DNA, the CDR3 is TGTGCCACCAGTGGCTCCCCAGGGCTAAGCGTGAGCTCCTACAATGAGCAGTTCTTC.

V gene TRBV7-9 combines with J gene TRBJ2-7; tentative D call: TRBD2 (6 bases). V was trimmed by 5 bases and J by 2 bases, leaving 13 bases between them. The CDR3 loop spans 14 amino acids. The germline V gene has CDR1 SEHNR and CDR2 FQNEAQ (reference sequence). This CDR3 reads CASSHRDFPYEQYF. Here the CDR3 DNA reads TGTGCCAGCAGCCACCGGGACTTCCCCTACGAGCAGTACTTC.

The chain recombines TRBV6-1 with TRBJ1-6; possibly TRBD1 for D (5 bases). The CDR3 is 13 amino acids. Germline CDR1 is MNHNS and CDR2 is SASEGT. The V gene lost 2 bases and the J gene lost 7 bases, with 6 bases spanning the gap. The chain's CDR3 is CASSERGNSPLHF. The DNA of the CDR3 is TGTGCCAGCAGTGAACGGGGCAATTCACCCCTCCACTTT.